This T cell receptor (beta chain) was documented in a study of blood T cell repertoires in COVID-19. Across the whole study: There were acute and convalescent COVID-19 samples, and they came from the United States, Italy and Spain.

Clinical histories supplied by participants themselves formed the basis of cohort assignment. The junction had 10 bases not matched to a gene; V was cut back by 6 bases and J by 7 bases. CDR1 is LNHDA, CDR2 SQIVND, per germline (reference sequence). The CDR3 length is 14 residues. The authors' processing: Estimated nucleated cell counts came from reference gene primer amplification. Clones were read by immunoSEQ multiplex PCR, and TCRdb kept only the in-frame ones, dropping some. Clonal size and the V and J genes are those of that table, whereas D and trimming came from the DNA. The sample contains approximately 270,000 clones, 90% to 95% of which appear only once.

The V gene is TRBV19, the J gene TRBJ1-2; TRBD1 matches 8 bases. The receptor was derived from a human donor in a cohort exposed to, infected with or recovered from COVID-19 (not recorded which). The donor label of this sample is uncertain. Sample: PBMCs or T cells enriched from blood (not recorded which). The CDR3 sequence: CASRSGQGAGGYTF. CDR3 sequence (DNA): TGTGCCAGTAGGAGTGGGCAGGGGGCCGGTGGCTACACCTTC.